These 27 T cell receptor beta chains came from one sample sequenced in a study of blood T cell repertoires in COVID-19. TCRdb's copy holds only in-frame clones and misses some; the assay was immunoSEQ multiplex PCR. The sample has hundreds of thousands of clones; approximately 84% are singletons. Specimen: peripheral blood. These receptors all come from a woman over 75 with acute or convalescent COVID-19.

The V call is TRBV9, the J call TRBJ2-7; D possibly corresponds to TRBD1 (5 bases). The CDR3 contains 13 residues. Germline loops: CDR1 SGDLS, CDR2 YYNGEE. Trimming cost V 4 bases and J 4 bases, with 12 bases left between them. In DNA, the CDR3 is TGTGCCAGCAGCCCGCAGGGTTCTTACGAGCAGTACTTC. Its translation: CASSPQGSYEQYF.

The CDR3 coding sequence is TGTGCCAGCTCACCAACGACTACAGGGGGCGACAGCTATGGCTACACCTTC. Protein: CASSPTTTGGDSYGYTF. This chain joins TRBV18 and TRBJ1-2, with 9 bases lining up with TRBD1. This CDR3 comprises 17 residues. Germline V gene sequence: CDR1 KGHSH, CDR2 LQKENI. V lost 2 bases, J lost 4 bases, and 11 bases stayed unmatched.

This rearrangement joins TRBV24-1 to TRBJ2-5; TRBD2 aligns across 7 bases. CDR1 is KGHDR and CDR2 is SFDVKD in the germline V gene. The CDR3 loop spans 13 amino acids. J gave up 7 bases and V 5 bases, and 6 bases lay outside the gene matches. The CDR3 loop is CATSAHGEGTQYF. CDR3 nucleotides: TGTGCCACCAGTGCTCACGGGGAGGGGACCCAGTACTTC.

This chain joins TRBV2 and TRBJ1-1; D is uncertain. The CDR3 totals 13 residues. The V and J ends lost 0 bases and 1 base respectively, with 3 bases between them. Per the germline V gene, CDR1 is SNHLY and CDR2 is FYNNEI. CDR3 sequence: CASSEARNTEAFF. CDR3 DNA sequence: TGTGCCAGCAGTGAAGCCCGGAACACTGAAGCTTTCTTT.

The genes are TRBV20-1 and TRBJ2-7; tentative D call: TRBD1 (6 bases). The CDR3 extends over 11 amino acids. Germline V gives CDR1 DFQATT, CDR2 SNEGSKA (reference sequence). V lost 5 bases to trimming and J lost 9 bases, with 14 bases between them. As DNA, the CDR3 is TGCAGTGCTCGTACAGGGTTGGCGCAGTACTTC. Translated, it gives CSARTGLAQYF.

The J gene is TRBJ1-5, the V gene TRBV5-1; 7 bases line up with TRBD1. The CDR3 is 14 residues long. After removal of 0 bases from V and 7 bases from J, the junction contained 4 bases not matched to a gene. Germline CDR1 SGHRS, CDR2 YFSETQ. The CDR3 DNA follows: TGCGCCAGCAGCTTGGCTCAGGGGGGCCAGCCCCAGCATTTT. Translation gives CASSLAQGGQPQHF. The full variable domain, with the rest looked up from reference TRBV5-1 and TRBJ1-5, is KAGVTQTPRYLIKTRGQQVTLSCSPISGHRSVSWYQQTPGQGLQFLFEYFSETQRNKGNFPGRFSGRQFSNSRSEMNVSTLELGDSALYLCASSLAQGGQPQHFGDGTRLSIL.

The rearrangement joins TRBV19 to TRBJ2-2, with 7 positions matching TRBD2. Looked up from germline, CDR1 is LNHDA and CDR2 is SQIVND (reference sequence). The CDR3 has 14 residues. With 9 bases clipped from V and 6 bases from J, the junction kept 10 bases outside the gene matches. CDR3 sequence (DNA): TGTGCCAGGAATCGGGAGGTTGGCTCCGGGGAGCTGTTTTTT. This encodes CARNREVGSGELFF.

The chain links TRBV9 to TRBJ1-2; the match to TRBD1 covers 7 bases. Unmatched junction bases numbered 6, after V lost 3 bases and J lost 10 bases. The CDR3 covers 12 residues. CDR1 is SGDLS and CDR2 is YYNGEE in the germline V gene. CDR3 nucleotide sequence: TGTGCCAGCAGCGGGATTACAGGGGTCTACACCTTC. Translation gives CASSGITGVYTF.

The V gene is TRBV4-2, the J gene TRBJ2-7; 12 nucleotides agree with TRBD2. The CDR3 extends over 16 amino acids. Trimming cost V 1 base and J 0 bases; bases outside gene matches: 1. Germline V gives CDR1 LGHNA, CDR2 YNFKEQ. CDR3 nucleotides: TGTGCCAGCAGCCAAGCTAGCGGGAGGGCCTCCTACGAGCAGTACTTC. Its translation: CASSQASGRASYEQYF.

The chain employs TRBV4-3 and TRBJ2-1, with 10 bases fitting TRBD2. V shed 0 bases, J shed 6 bases, and the junction held 8 bases outside the gene matches. Germline lookup yields CDR1 LGHNA and CDR2 YSLEER. The CDR3 spans 17 residues. The CDR3 DNA follows: TGCGCCAGCAGCCAAGACGTTAGCGGGGGGTTACTCAATGAGCAGTTCTTC. It codes for CASSQDVSGGLLNEQFF.

The J gene is TRBJ1-1, the V gene TRBV29-1; perhaps TRBD1 as D (5 bases). This CDR3 region has 13 residues. The germline gives CDR1 SQVTM, CDR2 ANQGSEA. The ends were cut back, 3 bases at V and 0 bases at J, with 8 bases in the middle. The CDR3 protein is CSVEARVNTEAFF. The CDR3 bases are TGCAGCGTTGAGGCCAGGGTGAACACTGAAGCTTTCTTT.

This clone showed up just a few times. This chain's CDR3 is CASSESPNYDGYTF. The CDR3 DNA is TGTGCCAGCAGTGAATCCCCCAACTATGATGGCTACACCTTC. V is TRBV25-1 and J is TRBJ1-2; D is unclear. V was shortened by 1 base and J by 6 bases, with 12 bases between the two germline ends. Germline loops: CDR1 MGHDK, CDR2 SYGVNS. There are 14 residues in the CDR3.

The rearrangement links TRBV19 to TRBJ1-5; 7 bases match TRBD1. There are 14 residues in the CDR3. Trimming took 5 bases from V and 5 from J; bases not matched to a gene: 6. Per germline, CDR1 LNHDA and CDR2 SQIVND (reference sequence). CDR3 bases: TGTGCCAGTAGTGTACAGGGGTTCGATCAGCCCCAGCATTTT. This gives the protein CASSVQGFDQPQHF.

The rearrangement joins TRBV28 to TRBJ1-5; D is perhaps TRBD1 (5 bases). This CDR3 spans 13 amino acids. Germline-derived CDR1 and CDR2 are MDHEN and SYDVKM. The V and J ends lost 1 base and 11 bases respectively, with 12 bases between them. This CDR3 reads CASSLLDTQTQHF. CDR3 nucleotide sequence: TGTGCCAGCAGTTTATTGGACACCCAGACCCAGCATTTT.

This clone appeared once. The genes are TRBV11-2 and TRBJ1-2; D might be TRBD1 (6 bases). The CDR3 sequence is 15 residues long. V lost 4 bases, J lost 6 bases, and 18 bases lay in between. Germline V CDR1 and CDR2: SGHAT, FQNNGV. The CDR3 region has the DNA TGTGCCAGCAGCTACCATCGAGGGGGGGGTGATGGCTACACCTTC. Its protein is CASSYHRGGGDGYTF.

This clone was detected a few times. The CDR3: CASDRSNTEAFF. In DNA form, the CDR3 reads TGTGCCAGCGACAGGTCGAACACTGAAGCTTTCTTT. The chain couples TRBV12-3 or TRBV12-4 to TRBJ1-1; D might be TRBD1 (6 bases). This CDR3 contains 12 residues. V was clipped by 8 bases and J by 1 base, with 8 bases between them.

V and J are TRBV10-1 and TRBJ2-1, with 7 nucleotides matching TRBD2. From germline, CDR1 is WNHNN and CDR2 SYGVQD (reference sequence). J lost 6 bases, V lost 6 bases, and 17 bases had no gene match. This CDR3 is 17 amino acids long. CDR3 nucleotide sequence: TGCGCCAGCAGAAAGCTCATACCTGGCGGGAGAGCCAATGAGCAGTTCTTC. Its protein product is CASRKLIPGGRANEQFF.

The rearrangement uses TRBV19 and TRBJ1-1; D call uncertain. Germline V gene lookup returns CDR1 LNHDA and CDR2 SQIVND (reference sequence). The CDR3 runs 13 residues. Trimming removed 9 bases from V and 1 base from J, with 12 bases in between. CDR3 nucleotide sequence: TGTGCCAGCCGAAAGACGGGGAACACTGAAGCTTTCTTT. Its translation: CASRKTGNTEAFF.

V gene TRBV3-1 (or the pseudogene TRBV3-2) combines with J gene TRBJ2-7, with TRBD1 matching over 7 bases. CDR3 size: 13 residues. Germline-derived CDR1 and CDR2 are LGHDT and YNNKEL (reference sequence). The ends lost 3 bases at V and 5 bases at J; junction bases unmatched: 4. The CDR3, as DNA: TGTGCCAGCAGCCAGACAGGGAGAAACGAGCAGTACTTC. Its protein is CASSQTGRNEQYF.

This sequence joins TRBV18 and TRBJ1-1; TRBD1 aligns across 8 bases. The CDR3 is 14 amino acids. Trimming removed 5 bases from V and 5 bases from J; junction bases left unmatched: 7. Germline CDR1 and CDR2: KGHSH and LQKENI. The DNA of the CDR3 is TGTGCCAGCTCATCTTCAAACAGGGGGACTGAAGCTTTCTTT. Its translation: CASSSSNRGTEAFF.

This chain links TRBV19 with TRBJ1-2; TRBD1 matches 7 bases. V was clipped by 7 bases and J by 6 bases; unmatched bases: 5. The CDR3 has 12 residues. Germline V gene lookup returns CDR1 LNHDA and CDR2 SQIVND (reference sequence). The CDR3, as DNA: TGTGCCAGTACCTCGACAGGGAATGGCTACACCTTC. Amino acids: CASTSTGNGYTF.

This clone was observed a few times. V and J are TRBV7-3 and TRBJ2-7; 11 bases match TRBD2. Germline V gene data show CDR1 as SGHTA and CDR2 as FQGTGA. After removal of 1 base from V and 2 bases from J, the junction contained 4 bases not matched to a gene. This CDR3 has 16 residues. The CDR3 sequence is CASSLMGTSGPYEQYF. The CDR3 DNA is TGTGCCAGCAGCTTAATGGGGACTAGCGGACCCTACGAGCAGTACTTC.

This clone was recorded once. This chain connects TRBV5-5 to TRBJ2-7; D may be TRBD1 (6 bases). The germline V and J ends were trimmed by 2 bases and 5 bases, with 11 bases remaining between them. Germline V gene data show CDR1 as SGHKS and CDR2 as YYEKEE (reference sequence). The CDR3 sequence is 13 residues long. The CDR3: CASSFRDKDEQYF. The CDR3 DNA reads as TGTGCCAGCAGCTTTAGGGACAAGGACGAGCAGTACTTC.

The chain links TRBV6-5 to TRBJ2-5; no firm D call. V lost 6 bases and J 3 bases, leaving 8 bases between the germline ends. The CDR3 extends over 12 amino acids. Germline V gives CDR1 MNHEY, CDR2 SVGAGI. The CDR3, as DNA: TGTGCCAGCAGGGCGGCAGAAGAGACCCAGTACTTC. This sequence encodes CASRAAEETQYF.

This clone was observed a few times. The V and J genes are TRBV4-2 and TRBJ1-2, with D possibly matching TRBD1 (6 bases). CDR3 length: 15 residues. Germline CDR1 LGHNA, CDR2 YNFKEQ. The V gene lost 0 bases and the J gene lost 4 bases, with 12 bases spanning the gap. CDR3 in DNA: TGTGCCAGCAGCCAAGATAGGACAGCGTTCTATGGCTACACCTTC. Translating it yields CASSQDRTAFYGYTF.

The chain uses TRBV29-1 and TRBJ2-5; 7 bases line up with TRBD2. Trimming removed 4 bases from V and 5 bases from J; junction bases left unmatched: 16. CDR3 length equals 16 residues. Looked up from germline, CDR1 is SQVTM and CDR2 is ANQGSEA. The CDR3 loop reads CSVVPGASRGGETQYF. As DNA, the CDR3 is TGCAGCGTTGTACCCGGGGCCTCAAGGGGAGGGGAGACCCAGTACTTC.

The V gene is TRBV18, the J gene TRBJ2-7; TRBD1 is a possible D gene (6 bases). Germline CDR1 and CDR2: KGHSH and LQKENI. The CDR3 covers 15 residues. With 2 bases removed from V and 0 bases from J, the gap between germline ends came to 11 bases. The CDR3 is CASSPTDRSSYEQYF. As DNA, the CDR3 is TGTGCCAGCTCACCAACGGACAGAAGCTCCTACGAGCAGTACTTC.